The following is a T cell receptor (beta chain) sequence with its context. Its antigen is unidentified. The sample comes from a study of immune evolution from preneoplasia to lung adenocarcinoma. Study conclusions and caveats: Normal lung had the highest top T cell clone frequencies. Later-stage lesions seemingly showed higher T cell density and diversity than normal lung.

There are 14 residues in the CDR3. Looked up from germline, CDR1 is SGHAT and CDR2 is FQNNGV. The V and J ends lost 3 bases and 2 bases, in that order; junction bases with no gene match: 1. Produced via immunoSEQ multiplex PCR; TCRdb's table is partial and in-frame only. The sample has several thousand clones; 77% are singletons. The chain has TRBV11-2 and TRBJ2-3, with 8 nucleotides matching TRBD2. The sequence derives from a person aged 55-85 years with lung adenocarcinoma. Material: FFPE adjacent normal lung tissue. The DNA for the CDR3 is TGTGCCAGCAGCTTCGGGGGGGTCACAGATACGCAGTATTTT. This codes for CASSFGGVTDTQYF.